This record concerns one T cell receptor beta chain sequence. Libraries were prepared by immunoSEQ multiplex PCR; TCRdb keeps only in-frame clonotypes and omits some of them. This sample has about 130,000 clones; around nine tenths occur once, and the top ten carry around 6%. The data were taken from a study of radiation and T cells in renal cell carcinoma. Time point meaning: blood 2 weeks post-SBRT. Treatment: 15 Gy SBRT to primary tumor, nephrectomy 4 weeks later. The tumor was a clear cell renal cell carcinoma. This CDR3 comprises 13 residues. V was pared by 5 bases and J by 6 bases, with 11 bases between. Germline assignment: CDR1 SGHTA and CDR2 FQGTGA.

This TCR was recovered from a woman between 70 and 85 years old with renal cell carcinoma. Sample: blood, taken from a patient whose treatment included radiotherapy and nephrectomy. The chain is built from TRBV7-3 and TRBJ2-1; D gene unclear. CDR3 nucleotide sequence: TGTGCCAGCAGCCTTGGACCCTCCAATGAGCAGTTCTTC. Amino acid sequence: CASSLGPSNEQFF.